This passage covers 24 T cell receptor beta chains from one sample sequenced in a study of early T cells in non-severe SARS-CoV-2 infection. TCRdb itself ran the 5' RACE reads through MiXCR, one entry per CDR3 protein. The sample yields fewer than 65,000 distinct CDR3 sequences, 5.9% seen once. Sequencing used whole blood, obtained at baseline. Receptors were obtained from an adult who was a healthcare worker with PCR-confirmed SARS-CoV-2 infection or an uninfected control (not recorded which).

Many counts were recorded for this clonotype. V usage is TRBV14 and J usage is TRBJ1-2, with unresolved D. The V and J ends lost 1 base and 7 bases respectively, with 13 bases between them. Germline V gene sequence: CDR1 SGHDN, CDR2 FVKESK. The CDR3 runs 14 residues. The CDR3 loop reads CASSQVLLGSGYTF. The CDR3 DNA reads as TGTGCCAGCAGCCAAGTCCTCCTGGGGAGTGGCTACACCTTC.

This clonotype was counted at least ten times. As DNA, the CDR3 is TGTGCCGGGACAAGTACCGGATCCACAGATACGCAGTATTTT. Protein sequence: CAGTSTGSTDTQYF. This chain connects TRBV28 to TRBJ2-3; weak D call: TRBD1 (6 bases). V lost 11 bases to trimming and J lost 2 bases, with 17 bases between them. Germline CDR1 MDHEN, CDR2 SYDVKM. The CDR3 sequence is 14 residues long.

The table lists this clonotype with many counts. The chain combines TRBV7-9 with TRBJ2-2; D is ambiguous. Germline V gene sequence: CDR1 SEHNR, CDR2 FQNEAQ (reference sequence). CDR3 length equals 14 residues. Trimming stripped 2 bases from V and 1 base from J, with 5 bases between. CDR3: CASSLSQNTGELFF. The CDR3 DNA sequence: TGTGCCAGCAGCTTATCCCAGAACACCGGGGAGCTGTTTTTT.

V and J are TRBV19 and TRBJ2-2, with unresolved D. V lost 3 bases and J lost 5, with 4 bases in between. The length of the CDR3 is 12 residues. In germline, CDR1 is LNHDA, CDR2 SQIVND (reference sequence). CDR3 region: CASSILTGELFF. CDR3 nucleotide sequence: TGTGCCAGTAGTATCCTTACCGGGGAGCTGTTTTTT.

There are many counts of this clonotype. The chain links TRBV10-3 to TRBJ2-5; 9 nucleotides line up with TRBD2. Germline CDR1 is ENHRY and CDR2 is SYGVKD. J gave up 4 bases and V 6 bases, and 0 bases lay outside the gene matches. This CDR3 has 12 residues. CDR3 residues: CAIRTSGETQYF. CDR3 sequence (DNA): TGTGCCATCAGGACTAGCGGAGAGACCCAGTACTTC.

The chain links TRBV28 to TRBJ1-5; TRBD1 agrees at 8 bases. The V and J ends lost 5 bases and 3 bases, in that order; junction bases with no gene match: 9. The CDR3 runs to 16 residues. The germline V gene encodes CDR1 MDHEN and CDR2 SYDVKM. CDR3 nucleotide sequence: TGTGCCAGCAGTCGCCGGGACAGGACCTCCAATCAGCCCCAGCATTTT. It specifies CASSRRDRTSNQPQHF.

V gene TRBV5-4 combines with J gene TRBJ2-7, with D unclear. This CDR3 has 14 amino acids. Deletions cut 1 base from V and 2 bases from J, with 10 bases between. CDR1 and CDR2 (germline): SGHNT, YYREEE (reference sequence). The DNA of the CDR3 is TGTGCCAGCAGCTTGCGGTTAGCTCCCTACGAGCAGTACTTC. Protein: CASSLRLAPYEQYF.

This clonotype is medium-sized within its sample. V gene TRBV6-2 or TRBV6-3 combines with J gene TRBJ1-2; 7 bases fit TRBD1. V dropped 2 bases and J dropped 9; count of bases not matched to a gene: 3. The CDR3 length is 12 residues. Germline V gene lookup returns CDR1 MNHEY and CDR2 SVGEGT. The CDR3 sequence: CASSYVGQRYTF. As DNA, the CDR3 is TGTGCCAGCAGTTACGTGGGACAGCGCTACACCTTC.

In DNA form, the CDR3 reads TGCAGCGTTGAGGGGTCTAGCGGACAGGAGTACTTC. Its protein is CSVEGSSGQEYF. The chain carries TRBV29-1 and TRBJ2-7; D may be TRBD1 or TRBD2 (7 bases each). V was pared by 3 bases and J by 11 bases, with 17 bases between. Germline V gene lookup returns CDR1 SQVTM and CDR2 ANQGSEA. The CDR3 contains 12 residues.

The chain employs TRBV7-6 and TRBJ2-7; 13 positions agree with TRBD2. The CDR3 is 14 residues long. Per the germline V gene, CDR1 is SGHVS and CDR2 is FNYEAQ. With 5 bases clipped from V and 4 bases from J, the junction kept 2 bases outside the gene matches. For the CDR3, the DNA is TGTGCCAGCAGCCCGGGACTAGCGGGGTACGAGCAGTACTTC. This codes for CASSPGLAGYEQYF. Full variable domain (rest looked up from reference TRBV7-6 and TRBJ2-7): GAGVSQSPRYKVTKRGQDVALRCDPISGHVSLYWYRQALGQGPEFLTYFNYEAQQDKSGLPNDRFSAERPEGSISTLTIQRTEQRDSAMYRCASSPGLAGYEQYFGPGTRLTVT.

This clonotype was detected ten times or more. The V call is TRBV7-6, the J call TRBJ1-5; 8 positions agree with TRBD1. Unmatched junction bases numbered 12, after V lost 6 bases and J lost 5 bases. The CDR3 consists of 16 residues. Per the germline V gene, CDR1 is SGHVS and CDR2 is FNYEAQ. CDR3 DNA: TGTGCCAGCAGTATTGGACAGGGCAAGAAAGATCAGCCCCAGCATTTT. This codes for CASSIGQGKKDQPQHF.

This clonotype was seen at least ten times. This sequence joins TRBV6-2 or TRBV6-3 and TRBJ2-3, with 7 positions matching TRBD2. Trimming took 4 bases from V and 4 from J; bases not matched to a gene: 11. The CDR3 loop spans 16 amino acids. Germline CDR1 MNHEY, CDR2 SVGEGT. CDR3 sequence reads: CASSFRGAGISDTQYF. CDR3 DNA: TGTGCCAGCAGTTTCCGGGGAGCGGGAATCTCAGATACGCAGTATTTT.

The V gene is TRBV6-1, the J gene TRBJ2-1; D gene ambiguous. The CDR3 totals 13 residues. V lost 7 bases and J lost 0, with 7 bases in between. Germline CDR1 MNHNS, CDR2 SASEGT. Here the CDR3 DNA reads TGTGCCAGCATACGGGCCTCCTACAATGAGCAGTTCTTC. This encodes CASIRASYNEQFF.

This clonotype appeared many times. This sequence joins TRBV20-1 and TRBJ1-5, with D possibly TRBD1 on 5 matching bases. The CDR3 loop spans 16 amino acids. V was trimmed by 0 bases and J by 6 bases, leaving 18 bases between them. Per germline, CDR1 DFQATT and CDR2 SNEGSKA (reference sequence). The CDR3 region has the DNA TGCAGTGCTAGAGATCGGGGCGGAACCACAGGTCAGCCCCAGCATTTT. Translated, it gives CSARDRGGTTGQPQHF.

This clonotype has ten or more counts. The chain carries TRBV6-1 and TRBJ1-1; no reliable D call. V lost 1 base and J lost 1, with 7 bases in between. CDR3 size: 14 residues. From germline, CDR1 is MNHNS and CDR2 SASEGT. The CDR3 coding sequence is TGTGCCAGCAGTGAAGGACAAACGAACACTGAAGCTTTCTTT. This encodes CASSEGQTNTEAFF.

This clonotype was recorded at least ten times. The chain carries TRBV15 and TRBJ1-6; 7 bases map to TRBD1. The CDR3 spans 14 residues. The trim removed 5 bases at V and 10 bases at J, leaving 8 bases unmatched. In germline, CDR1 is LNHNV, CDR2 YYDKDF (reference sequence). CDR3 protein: CATSSDRDVSPLHF. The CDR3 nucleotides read TGTGCCACCAGCTCAGACAGGGACGTCTCACCCCTCCACTTT.

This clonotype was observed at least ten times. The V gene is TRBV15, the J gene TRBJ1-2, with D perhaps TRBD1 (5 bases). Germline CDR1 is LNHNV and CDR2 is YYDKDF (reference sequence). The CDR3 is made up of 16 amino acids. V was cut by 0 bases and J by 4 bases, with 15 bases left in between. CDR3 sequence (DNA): TGTGCCACCAGCAGAGATTCAGGGTGGTCCGGCTATGGCTACACCTTC. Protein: CATSRDSGWSGYGYTF.

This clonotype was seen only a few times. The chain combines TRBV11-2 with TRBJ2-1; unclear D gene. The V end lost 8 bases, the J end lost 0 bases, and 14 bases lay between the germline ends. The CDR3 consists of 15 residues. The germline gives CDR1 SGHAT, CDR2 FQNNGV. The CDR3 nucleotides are TGTGCCAGCGGACGAGCCCGACTCTCCTACAATGAGCAGTTCTTC. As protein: CASGRARLSYNEQFF.

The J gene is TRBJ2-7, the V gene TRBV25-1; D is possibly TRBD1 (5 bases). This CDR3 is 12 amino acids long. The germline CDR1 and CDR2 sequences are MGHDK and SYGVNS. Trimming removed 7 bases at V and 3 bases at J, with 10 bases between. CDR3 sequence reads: CASTTDSYEQYF. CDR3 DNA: TGTGCCAGCACCACAGACAGCTACGAGCAGTACTTC.

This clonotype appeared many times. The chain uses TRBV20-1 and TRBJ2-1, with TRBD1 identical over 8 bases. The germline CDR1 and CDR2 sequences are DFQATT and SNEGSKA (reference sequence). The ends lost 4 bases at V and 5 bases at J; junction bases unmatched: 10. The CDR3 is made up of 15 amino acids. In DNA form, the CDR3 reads TGCAGTGCTAACTCCCAGGGACAGGTGGACAATGAGCAGTTCTTC. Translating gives CSANSQGQVDNEQFF.

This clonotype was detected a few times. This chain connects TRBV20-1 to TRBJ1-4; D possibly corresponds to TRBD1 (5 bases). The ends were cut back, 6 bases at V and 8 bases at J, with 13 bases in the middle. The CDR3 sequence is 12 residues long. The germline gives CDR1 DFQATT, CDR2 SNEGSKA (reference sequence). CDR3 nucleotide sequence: TGCAGTGCCCCATGGACACCGGAAAAACTGTTTTTT. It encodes CSAPWTPEKLFF.

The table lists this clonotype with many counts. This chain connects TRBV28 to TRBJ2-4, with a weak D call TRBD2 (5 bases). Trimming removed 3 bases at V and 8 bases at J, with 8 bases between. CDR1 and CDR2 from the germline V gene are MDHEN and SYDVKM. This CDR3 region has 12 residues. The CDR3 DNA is TGTGCCAGCAGTTTGGGGAGATACATTCAGTACTTC. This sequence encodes CASSLGRYIQYF.

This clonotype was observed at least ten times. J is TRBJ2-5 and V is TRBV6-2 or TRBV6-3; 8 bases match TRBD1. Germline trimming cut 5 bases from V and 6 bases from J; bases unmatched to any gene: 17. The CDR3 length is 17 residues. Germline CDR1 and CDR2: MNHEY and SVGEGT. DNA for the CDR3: TGTGCCAGCAGTCAAACCACTGCAGCAGGGGGCCGGAAGACCCAGTACTTC. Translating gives CASSQTTAAGGRKTQYF.

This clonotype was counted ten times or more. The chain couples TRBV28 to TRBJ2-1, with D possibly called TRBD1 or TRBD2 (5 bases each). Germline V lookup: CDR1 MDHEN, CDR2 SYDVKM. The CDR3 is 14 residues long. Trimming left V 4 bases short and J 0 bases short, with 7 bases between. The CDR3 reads CASSSGRSYNEQFF. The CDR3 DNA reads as TGTGCCAGCAGTTCGGGGCGCTCCTACAATGAGCAGTTCTTC.